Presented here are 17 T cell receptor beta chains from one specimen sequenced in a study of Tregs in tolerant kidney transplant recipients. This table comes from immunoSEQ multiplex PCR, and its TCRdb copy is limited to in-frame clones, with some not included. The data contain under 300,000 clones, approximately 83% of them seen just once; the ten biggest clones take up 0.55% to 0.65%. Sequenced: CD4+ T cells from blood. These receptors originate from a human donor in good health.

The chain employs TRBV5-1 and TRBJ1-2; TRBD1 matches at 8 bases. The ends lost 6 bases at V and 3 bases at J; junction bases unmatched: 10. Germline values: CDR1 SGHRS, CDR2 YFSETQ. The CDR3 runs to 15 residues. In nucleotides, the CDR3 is TGCGCCAGCAAAAAAATTCCGGGACAGGACTATGGCTACACCTTC. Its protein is CASKKIPGQDYGYTF.

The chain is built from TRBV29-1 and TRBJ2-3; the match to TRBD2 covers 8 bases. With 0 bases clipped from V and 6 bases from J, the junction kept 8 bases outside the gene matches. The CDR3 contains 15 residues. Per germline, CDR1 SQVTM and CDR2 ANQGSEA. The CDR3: CSVEDPSGSPDTQYF. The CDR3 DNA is TGCAGCGTTGAAGATCCCAGCGGGAGCCCCGATACGCAGTATTTT.

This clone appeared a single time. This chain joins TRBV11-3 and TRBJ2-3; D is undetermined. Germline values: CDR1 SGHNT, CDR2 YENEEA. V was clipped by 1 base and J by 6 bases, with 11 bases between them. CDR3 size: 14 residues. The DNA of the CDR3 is TGTGCCAGCAGCTTAGGTGTGAGTAGGGATACGCAGTATTTT. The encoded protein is CASSLGVSRDTQYF.

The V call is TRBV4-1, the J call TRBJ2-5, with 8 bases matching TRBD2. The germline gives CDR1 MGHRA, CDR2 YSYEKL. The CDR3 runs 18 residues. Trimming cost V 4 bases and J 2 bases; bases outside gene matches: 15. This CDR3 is CASSRLFLRPSGQETQYF. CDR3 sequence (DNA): TGCGCCAGCAGCCGGCTCTTCTTGCGGCCTAGCGGGCAAGAGACCCAGTACTTC.

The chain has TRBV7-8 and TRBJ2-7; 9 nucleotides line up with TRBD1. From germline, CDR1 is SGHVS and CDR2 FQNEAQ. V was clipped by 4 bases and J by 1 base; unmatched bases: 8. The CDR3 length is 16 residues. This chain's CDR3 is CASSSKRTGESYEQYF. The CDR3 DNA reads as TGTGCCAGCAGCTCTAAGAGGACAGGGGAATCCTACGAGCAGTACTTC.

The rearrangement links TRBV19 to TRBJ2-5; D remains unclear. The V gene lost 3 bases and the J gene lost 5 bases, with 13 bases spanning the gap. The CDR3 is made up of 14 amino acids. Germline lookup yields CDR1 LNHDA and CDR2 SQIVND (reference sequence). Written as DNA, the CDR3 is TGTGCCAGTAGTATCACACAAAACTGGGAGACCCAGTACTTC. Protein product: CASSITQNWETQYF.

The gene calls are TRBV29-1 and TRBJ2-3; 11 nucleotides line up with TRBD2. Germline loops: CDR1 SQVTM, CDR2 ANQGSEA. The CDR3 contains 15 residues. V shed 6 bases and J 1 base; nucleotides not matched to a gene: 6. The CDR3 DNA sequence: TGCAGCGTGGGGAATAGCGGGAGGGGCACAGATACGCAGTATTTT. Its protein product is CSVGNSGRGTDTQYF.

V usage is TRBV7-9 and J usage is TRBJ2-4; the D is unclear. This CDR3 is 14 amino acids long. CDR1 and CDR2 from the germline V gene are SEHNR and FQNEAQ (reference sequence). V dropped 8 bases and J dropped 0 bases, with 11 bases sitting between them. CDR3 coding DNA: TGTGCCAGCTCTTTCCTCTTAGCCAAAAACATTCAGTACTTC. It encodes CASSFLLAKNIQYF.

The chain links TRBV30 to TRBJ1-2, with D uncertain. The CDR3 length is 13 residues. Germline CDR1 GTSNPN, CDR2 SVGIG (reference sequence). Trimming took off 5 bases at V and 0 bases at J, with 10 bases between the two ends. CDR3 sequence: CAWARQTNYGYTF. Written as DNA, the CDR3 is TGTGCCTGGGCTCGTCAGACTAACTATGGCTACACCTTC.

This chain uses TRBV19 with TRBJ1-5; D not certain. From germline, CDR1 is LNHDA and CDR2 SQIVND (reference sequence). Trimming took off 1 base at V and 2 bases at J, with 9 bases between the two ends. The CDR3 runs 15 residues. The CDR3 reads CASSIVSVGNQPQHF. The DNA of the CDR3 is TGTGCCAGTAGTATAGTTTCGGTGGGCAATCAGCCCCAGCATTTT.

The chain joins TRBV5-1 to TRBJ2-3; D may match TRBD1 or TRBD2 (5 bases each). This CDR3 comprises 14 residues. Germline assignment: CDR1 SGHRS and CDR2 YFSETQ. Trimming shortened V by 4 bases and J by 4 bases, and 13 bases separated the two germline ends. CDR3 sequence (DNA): TGCGCCAGCAGCGGGGGACGGGGAGCAGATACGCAGTATTTT. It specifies CASSGGRGADTQYF.

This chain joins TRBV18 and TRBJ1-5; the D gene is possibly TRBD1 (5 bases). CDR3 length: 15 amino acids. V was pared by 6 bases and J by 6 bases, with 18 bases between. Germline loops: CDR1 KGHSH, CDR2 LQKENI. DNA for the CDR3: TGTGCCAGCTCTCGCGACCGGGGGGAGGGTCAGCCCCAGCATTTT. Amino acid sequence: CASSRDRGEGQPQHF.

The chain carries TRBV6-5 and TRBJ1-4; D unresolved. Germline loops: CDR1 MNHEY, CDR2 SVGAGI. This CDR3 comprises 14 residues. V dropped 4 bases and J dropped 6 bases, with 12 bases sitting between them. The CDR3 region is CASSSPRSDEKLFF. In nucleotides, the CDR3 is TGTGCCAGCAGTTCCCCGAGGTCGGATGAAAAACTGTTTTTT.

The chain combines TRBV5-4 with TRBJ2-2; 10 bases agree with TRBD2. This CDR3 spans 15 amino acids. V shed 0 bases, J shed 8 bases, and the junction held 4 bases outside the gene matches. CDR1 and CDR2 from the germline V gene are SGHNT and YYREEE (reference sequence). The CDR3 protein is CASSLDSGRSGELFF. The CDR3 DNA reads TGTGCCAGCAGCTTGGATAGCGGGAGGTCTGGGGAGCTGTTTTTT. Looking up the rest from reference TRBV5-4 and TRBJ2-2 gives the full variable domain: ETGVTQSPTHLIKTRGQQVTLRCSSQSGHNTVSWYQQALGQGPQFIFQYYREEENGRGNFPPRFSGLQFPNYSSELNVNALELDDSALYLCASSLDSGRSGELFFGEGSRLTVL.

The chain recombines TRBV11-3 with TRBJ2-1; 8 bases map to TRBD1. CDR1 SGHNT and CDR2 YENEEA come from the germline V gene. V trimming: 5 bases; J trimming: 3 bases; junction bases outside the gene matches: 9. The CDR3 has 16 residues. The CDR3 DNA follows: TGTGCCAGCAGCAACACGGGGACAGGTCTCTACAATGAGCAGTTCTTC. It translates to CASSNTGTGLYNEQFF.

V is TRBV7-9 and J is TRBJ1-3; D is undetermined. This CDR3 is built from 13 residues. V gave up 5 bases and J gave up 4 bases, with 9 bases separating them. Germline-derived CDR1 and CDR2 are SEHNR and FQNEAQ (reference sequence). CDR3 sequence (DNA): TGTGCCAGCAGCCCTTTAGGAGGAAACACCATATATTTT. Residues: CASSPLGGNTIYF.

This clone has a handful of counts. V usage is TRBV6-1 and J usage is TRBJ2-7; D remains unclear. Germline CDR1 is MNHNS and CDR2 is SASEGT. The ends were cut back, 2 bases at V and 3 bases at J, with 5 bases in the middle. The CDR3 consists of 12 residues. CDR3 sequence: CASSEIVYEQYF. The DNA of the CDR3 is TGTGCCAGCAGTGAAATAGTCTACGAGCAGTACTTC.